The 6 T cell receptor beta chains presented below share a single source sample, sequenced in a study of OX40 agonist ivuxolimab in advanced cancers. TCRdb's copy holds only in-frame clones and misses some; the assay was immunoSEQ multiplex PCR. The data hold some 99,000 clones, with roughly 80% observed a single time. The sample was CD4+ or CD8+ T cells sorted from blood, taken in a trial of the OX40 agonist ivuxolimab. These receptors were obtained from an adult with an advanced solid tumor such as melanoma, head and neck, liver or kidney cancer.

In regard to this clone: Additional DNA sequences in this sample encode the identical CDR3. The rearrangement links TRBV5-1 to TRBJ2-7; D might be TRBD1 (7 bases). Between the trimmed V and J ends, which lost 0 bases and 2 bases, there was a span of 12 bases. This CDR3 has 15 residues. CDR1 and CDR2 from the germline V gene are SGHRS and YFSETQ. DNA for the CDR3: TGCGCCAGCAGCTTGGCCACAGGGGAGGCCTACGAGCAGTACTTC. Amino acids: CASSLATGEAYEQYF.

The chain couples TRBV14 to TRBJ1-2; 8 nucleotides match TRBD1. The CDR3 sequence is 20 residues long. With V trimmed by 2 bases and J by 5 bases, 22 bases remained unmatched. The germline V gene encodes CDR1 SGHDN and CDR2 FVKESK. In nucleotides, the CDR3 is TGTGCCAGCAGCCAAATACCCCCCGGGACAGGTTGGACAATACTATATGGCTACACCTTC. This gives the protein CASSQIPPGTGWTILYGYTF. The full variable domain, completed using reference TRBV14 and TRBJ1-2, is EAGVTQFPSHSVIEKGQTVTLRCDPISGHDNLYWYRRVMGKEIKFLLHFVKESKQDESGMPNNRFLAERTGGTYSTLKVQPAELEDSGVYFCASSQIPPGTGWTILYGYTFGSGTRLTVV.

Judged by abundance, this clone is medium-sized. The chain uses TRBV19 and TRBJ2-5, with TRBD2 identical over 11 bases. J lost 4 bases, V lost 2 bases, and 12 bases had no gene match. CDR1 and CDR2 from the germline V gene are LNHDA and SQIVND (reference sequence). The CDR3 has 18 amino acids. CDR3 protein: CASSIRATSGTRGETQYF. The CDR3 region has the DNA TGTGCCAGTAGTATACGCGCGACTAGCGGGACCAGGGGAGAGACCCAGTACTTC.

V usage is TRBV7-6 and J usage is TRBJ2-3; 8 nucleotides line up with TRBD2. This CDR3 spans 16 amino acids. CDR1 is SGHVS, CDR2 FNYEAQ, per germline. The V and J ends lost 1 base and 3 bases, in that order; junction bases with no gene match: 6. CDR3 nucleotides: TGTGCCAGCAGCTTAGGCGGGGGGATCAAGACAGATACGCAGTATTTT. Its translation: CASSLGGGIKTDTQYF.

The chain joins TRBV6-5 to TRBJ2-7; D not certain. The germline gives CDR1 MNHEY, CDR2 SVGAGI. The V gene lost 6 bases and the J gene lost 0 bases, with 12 bases spanning the gap. This CDR3 comprises 14 residues. The CDR3: CASSLSPGSYEQYF. The CDR3 DNA reads as TGTGCCAGCAGCCTTTCACCAGGCTCCTACGAGCAGTACTTC.

The chain recombines TRBV7-9 with TRBJ1-3, with 7 bases identical to TRBD1. Unmatched junction bases numbered 10, after V lost 4 bases and J lost 7 bases. This CDR3 contains 15 residues. Germline V gene data show CDR1 as SEHNR and CDR2 as FQNEAQ (reference sequence). The CDR3 is CASSSAGGGLNTIYF. Here the CDR3 DNA reads TGTGCCAGCAGCTCAGCAGGGGGGGGCTTGAACACCATATATTTT.